A single sample gave rise to the 5 T cell receptor beta chains below, sequenced in a study of T cell responses to AZD1222 COVID-19 vaccine. Clones were read by immunoSEQ multiplex PCR, and TCRdb kept only the in-frame ones, dropping some. The table lists 100,000 to 120,000 clones, around 88% of them singletons. Sequences were derived from peripheral blood, sampled 28 days after the second AZD1222 dose. Receptors were obtained from an adult who received the AZD1222 COVID-19 vaccine.

The V gene is TRBV11-2, the J gene TRBJ2-3, with D possibly matching TRBD2 (5 bases). CDR1 and CDR2 (germline): SGHAT, FQNNGV. The germline V and J ends were trimmed by 2 bases and 5 bases, with 17 bases remaining between them. CDR3 length: 16 amino acids. CDR3: CASSLRVLGEGDTQYF. The DNA of the CDR3 is TGTGCCAGCAGCTTAAGGGTCTTAGGCGAGGGAGATACGCAGTATTTT.

This sequence joins TRBV18 and TRBJ1-6; D gene ambiguous. V dropped 6 bases and J dropped 4 bases, with 7 bases sitting between them. The CDR3 is 13 residues long. Per the germline V gene, CDR1 is KGHSH and CDR2 is LQKENI. This CDR3 is CASSPGYNSPLHF. The DNA for the CDR3 is TGTGCCAGCTCCCCCGGTTATAATTCACCCCTCCACTTT.

V usage is TRBV2 and J usage is TRBJ2-7; D may be TRBD1 or TRBD2 (5 bases each). V shed 5 bases and J shed 6 bases, with 17 bases lying between them. The CDR3 spans 14 residues. CDR1 and CDR2 from the germline V gene are SNHLY and FYNNEI. The CDR3 region is CASSRRDGLPEQYF. The CDR3 DNA reads TGTGCCAGCAGTCGACGGGACGGGCTACCCGAGCAGTACTTC.

The genes are TRBV21-1 and TRBJ2-7; TRBD1 is taken as the D call from the table, unchecked against the DNA. TRBV21-1 is flagged as a pseudogene. The CDR3 has 12 amino acids. The CDR3 nucleotides are TGTGCCAGCAGACAGAACAACTACGAGCAGTACTTC. Translated, it gives CASRQNNYEQYF.

The chain employs TRBV19 and TRBJ2-1, with 12 bases matching TRBD2. The CDR3 extends over 14 amino acids. Germline CDR1 is LNHDA and CDR2 is SQIVND (reference sequence). Germline trimming cut 6 bases from V and 9 bases from J; bases unmatched to any gene: 6. CDR3 amino acids: CASSSGTSGREQFF. CDR3 nucleotide sequence: TGTGCCAGTAGCTCCGGGACTAGCGGGCGTGAGCAGTTCTTC.